There are a few counts of the clone carrying this T cell receptor beta chain. Using its own MiXCR run on the 5' RACE reads, TCRdb lists one record per CDR3 protein. This table holds 700,000 or so distinct CDR3 sequences, over 20% found once. CDR1 and CDR2 (germline): SGHTA, FQGNSA. The CDR3 is 15 amino acids. Trimming cost V 2 bases and J 5 bases, with 12 bases left between them. This entry is derived from a study of identical twins. No donor was unhealthy or non-Caucasian. These data are also associated with another study on T cells expressing NK-cell markers.

The chain couples TRBV7-2 to TRBJ1-4; no firm D call. The sequence was collected from a woman between 18 and 30 years old in good health. The source material was PBMCs. DNA for the CDR3: TGTGCCAGCAGCTTACGAAGGGTCCGAAATGAAAAACTGTTTTTT. Translated: CASSLRRVRNEKLFF.